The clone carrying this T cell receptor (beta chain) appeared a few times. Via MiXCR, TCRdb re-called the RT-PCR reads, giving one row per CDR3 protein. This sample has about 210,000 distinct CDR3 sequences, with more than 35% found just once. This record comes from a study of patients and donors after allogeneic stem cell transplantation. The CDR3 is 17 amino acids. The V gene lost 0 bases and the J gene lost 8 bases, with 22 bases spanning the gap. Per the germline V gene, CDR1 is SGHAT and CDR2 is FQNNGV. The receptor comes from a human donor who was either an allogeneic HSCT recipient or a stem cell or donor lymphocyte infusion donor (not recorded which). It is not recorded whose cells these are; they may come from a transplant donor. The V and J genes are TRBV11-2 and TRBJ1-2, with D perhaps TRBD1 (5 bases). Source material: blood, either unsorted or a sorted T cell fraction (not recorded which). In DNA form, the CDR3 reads TGTGCCAGCAGCTTAGATCGTGAGGCAGTACGAAGGGGAGGCTACACCTTC. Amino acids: CASSLDREAVRRGGYTF.